This T cell receptor beta chain was retrieved from a study of CD4 T cells in relation to SARS-CoV-2 and coronaviruses. The study, taken as a whole, reports: No crossreactivity against non-spike viral proteins was tested here.

TCRdb keeps only in-frame clones here, not all; method: immunoSEQ multiplex PCR. This sample yields about 68,000 clones, of which approximately 95% are seen a single time; roughly 0.21% belongs to the top ten. The V gene's germline CDR1 is MGHDK and CDR2 SYGVNS. The J segment lost 10 bases and the V segment lost 3 bases, leaving 6 bases of the junction unmatched. The CDR3 runs to 14 residues. Notes on this clone: The antigen remains undetermined.

CD4+ T cells from unexposed donors were obtained before the COVID-19 pandemic (2011-2018). Material for sequencing was naive CD4+ T cells from PBMCs. Subset given: naive CD4+ T cells isolated by negative enrichment. This receptor was obtained from a human donor in good health. The chain employs TRBV25-1 and TRBJ2-5, with 12 bases that match TRBD2. CDR3 loop: CASSDTSGGSSQYF. Here the CDR3 DNA reads TGTGCCAGCAGTGACACTAGCGGGGGGTCGAGCCAGTACTTC.